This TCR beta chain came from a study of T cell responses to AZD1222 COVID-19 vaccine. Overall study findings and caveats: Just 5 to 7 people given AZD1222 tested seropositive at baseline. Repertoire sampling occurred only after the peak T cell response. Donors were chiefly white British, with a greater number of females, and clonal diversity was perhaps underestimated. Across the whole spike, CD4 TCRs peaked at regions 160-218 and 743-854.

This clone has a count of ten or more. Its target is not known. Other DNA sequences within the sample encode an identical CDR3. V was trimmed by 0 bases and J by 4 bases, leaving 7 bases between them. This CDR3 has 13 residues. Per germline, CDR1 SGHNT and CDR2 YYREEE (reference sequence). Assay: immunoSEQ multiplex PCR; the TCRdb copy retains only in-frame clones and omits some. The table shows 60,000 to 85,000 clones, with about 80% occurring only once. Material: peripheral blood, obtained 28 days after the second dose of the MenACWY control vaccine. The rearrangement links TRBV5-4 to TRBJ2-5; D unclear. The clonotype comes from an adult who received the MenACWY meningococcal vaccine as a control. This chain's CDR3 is CASSLVPVETQYF. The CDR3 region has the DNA TGTGCCAGCAGCTTGGTACCAGTAGAGACCCAGTACTTC. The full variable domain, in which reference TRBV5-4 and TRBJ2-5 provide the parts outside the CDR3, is ETGVTQSPTHLIKTRGQQVTLRCSSQSGHNTVSWYQQALGQGPQFIFQYYREEENGRGNFPPRFSGLQFPNYSSELNVNALELDDSALYLCASSLVPVETQYFGPGTRLLVL.